This T cell receptor (beta chain) was retrieved from a study of cytomegalovirus exposure and HLA in healthy donors. Assay used: immunoSEQ multiplex PCR; TCRdb lists only in-frame clones, some missing. The sample lists 150,000 to 200,000 clones, less than 90% occurring once. V gave up 10 bases and J gave up 0 bases; unmatched junction bases: 3. This CDR3 has 12 amino acids. Germline CDR1 is SEHNR and CDR2 is FQNEAQ (reference sequence). The sample was PBMCs. The chain joins TRBV7-9 to TRBJ2-7; TRBD1 matches at 7 bases. The sequence derives from a man aged 30-40 years in good health and CMV-seropositive. Here the CDR3 reads CATTGSSYEQYF. The CDR3 DNA reads as TGTGCCACGACAGGGAGCTCCTACGAGCAGTACTTC.